The 9 T cell receptor beta chains below come from one sample, sequenced in a study of response to subunit inactivated influenza vaccine. From the RT-PCR reads, TCRdb called clonotypes with MiXCR, one entry per CDR3 protein. Among about 540,000 distinct CDR3 sequences listed, under 30% were seen once. These same records also appear under a second study, on T cells expressing NK-cell markers. That study reports: It was by 5'RACE template switching with UMIs that TCR beta cDNA was made.

The sequenced sample was CD4+ T cells sorted from PBMCs, obtained roughly 13 days after vaccination. All receptors come from a middle-aged man who received an inactivated influenza vaccine.

In DNA, the CDR3 is TGTGCCAGCGCTTGGACTAGCGGGTACAATGAGCAGTTCTTC. This sequence encodes CASAWTSGYNEQFF. This chain joins TRBV12-3 or TRBV12-4 and TRBJ2-1, with 11 bases fitting TRBD2. V lost 8 bases to trimming and J lost 4 bases; unmatched junction nucleotides: 4. The CDR3 runs to 14 residues.

The rearrangement joins TRBV10-3 to TRBJ2-2, with a weak D call TRBD2 (6 bases). The CDR3 runs to 15 residues. Germline assignment: CDR1 ENHRY and CDR2 SYGVKD. Between the trimmed V and J ends, which lost 5 bases and 2 bases, there was a span of 12 bases. The CDR3 DNA reads TGTGCCATCAGTTCTTTGGGACTCAACACCGGGGAGCTGTTTTTT. Protein: CAISSLGLNTGELFF.

This clonotype has just a few counts. The V gene is TRBV6-2 or TRBV6-3, the J gene TRBJ2-2; TRBD1 might be the D (6 bases). The CDR3 sequence is 17 residues long. Germline assignment: CDR1 MNHEY and CDR2 SVGEGT. V was cut by 6 bases and J by 6 bases, with 23 bases left in between. CDR3 nucleotides: TGTGCCAGCAGCCGGAATCCACCACAGGGTTTGGCCGGGGAGCTGTTTTTT. Protein: CASSRNPPQGLAGELFF.

Points on this clonotype: This may be a read error: a much more frequent sequence differs by one nucleotide. This chain uses TRBV28 with TRBJ2-2; a possible D gene is TRBD1 (6 bases). The CDR3 runs 17 residues. Germline CDR1 is MDHEN and CDR2 is SYDVKM. In nucleotides, the CDR3 is TGTGCCAGGAGTTCCCCCCGGGACACCAAGAACACCGGGGAGCTGTTTTTT. It yields the protein CARSSPRDTKNTGELFF.

This clonotype appeared many times. The V and J genes are TRBV18 and TRBJ1-1, with D uncertain. The germline V gene has CDR1 KGHSH and CDR2 LQKENI. The V gene lost 1 base and the J gene lost 7 bases, with 7 bases spanning the gap. There are 12 residues in the CDR3. The CDR3: CASSPQGFEAFF. The CDR3 bases are TGTGCCAGCTCACCACAGGGCTTTGAAGCTTTCTTT. The whole variable domain, filled in from reference TRBV18 and TRBJ1-1, reads NAGVMQNPRHLVRRRGQEARLRCSPMKGHSHVYWYRQLPEEGLKFMVYLQKENIIDESGMPKERFSAEFPKEGPSILRIQQVVRGDSAAYFCASSPQGFEAFFGQGTRLTVV.

The V gene is TRBV20-1, the J gene TRBJ1-5; D unclear. Germline lookup yields CDR1 DFQATT and CDR2 SNEGSKA (reference sequence). V dropped 5 bases and J dropped 1 base, with 9 bases sitting between them. This CDR3 comprises 13 residues. The CDR3 spells CSAYTDSNQPQHF. The CDR3 region has the DNA TGCAGTGCTTACACAGACAGCAATCAGCCCCAGCATTTT.

This clonotype was picked up a small number of times. The rearrangement links TRBV7-9 to TRBJ2-1; D gene ambiguous. The CDR3 is 16 amino acids. Germline V lookup: CDR1 SEHNR, CDR2 FQNEAQ (reference sequence). The V and J ends lost 5 bases and 4 bases respectively, with 18 bases between them. CDR3 DNA sequence: TGTGCCAGCAGCCCCCCGGACGGGCACATATACAATGAGCAGTTCTTC. It encodes CASSPPDGHIYNEQFF.

The V call is TRBV29-1, the J call TRBJ2-6; no firm D call. The V end was cut by 5 bases, the J end by 2 bases, with 13 bases between. The CDR3 runs 15 residues. Germline CDR1 is SQVTM and CDR2 is ANQGSEA. CDR3 bases: TGCAGCGTTACCCTTCCCCCCCCTGGGGCCAACGTCCTGACTTTC. This encodes CSVTLPPPGANVLTF.

V usage is TRBV21-1 and J usage is TRBJ2-7. TRBV21-1 is a recognized pseudogene. The CDR3 sequence is 14 residues long. The CDR3 spells CASSKTPITYEQYF. CDR3 DNA: TGTGCCAGCAGCAAGACACCAATAACCTACGAGCAGTACTTC.